Presented here are 20 T cell receptor beta chains from one specimen sequenced in a study of CD8+ T cells in alopecia areata. The authors extracted RNA and reverse transcribed it into cDNA as the sequencing template. Assay used: immunoSEQ multiplex PCR; TCRdb lists only in-frame clones, some missing. Of about 91,000 clones in the sample, 40% to 45% were seen once. The sequencing sample was made of CD4+ T cells sorted from blood. The receptors originated from a human donor with alopecia areata.

This clone was detected only a few times. The chain has TRBV29-1 and TRBJ2-7, with TRBD1 matching over 11 bases. The germline gives CDR1 SQVTM, CDR2 ANQGSEA. The CDR3 spans 15 residues. With V trimmed by 7 bases and J by 6 bases, 14 bases remained unmatched. The CDR3 nucleotides are TGCAGCGGGTCGGAATCCGGGACAGGGGGATCCGAGCAGTACTTC. Residues: CSGSESGTGGSEQYF.

The V gene is TRBV5-6, the J gene TRBJ2-7; D not resolved. V lost 4 bases to trimming and J lost 6 bases, with 20 bases between them. This CDR3 spans 15 amino acids. Germline V gene data show CDR1 as SGHDT and CDR2 as YYEEEE. The CDR3 is CASSAPPLAVSEQYF. The CDR3 DNA follows: TGTGCCAGCAGCGCCCCGCCGCTGGCGGTTAGCGAGCAGTACTTC.

J is TRBJ2-5 and V is TRBV5-4, with D uncertain. V was cut by 4 bases and J by 2 bases, with 12 bases left in between. This CDR3 is built from 14 residues. Germline V CDR1 and CDR2: SGHNT, YYREEE (reference sequence). In nucleotides, the CDR3 is TGTGCCAGCAGCGAGATGTCCTTTCAAGAGACCCAGTACTTC. This translates into CASSEMSFQETQYF.

This sequence joins TRBV20-1 and TRBJ2-7, with D hard to call. This CDR3 comprises 11 residues. CDR1 and CDR2 from the germline V gene are DFQATT and SNEGSKA (reference sequence). Between the trimmed V and J ends, which lost 6 bases and 3 bases, there was a span of 9 bases. CDR3 DNA sequence: TGCAGTGCGGCTCCGGACTACGAGCAGTACTTC. This sequence encodes CSAAPDYEQYF.

This clone has a handful of counts. The chain uses TRBV28 and TRBJ2-1, with D unclear. The CDR3 is 15 amino acids. Germline assignment: CDR1 MDHEN and CDR2 SYDVKM. V was trimmed by 3 bases and J by 6 bases, leaving 15 bases between them. The CDR3 nucleotides read TGTGCCAGCAGTTTCGGCATTTTGGTCGGCAATGAGCAGTTCTTC. Translation: CASSFGILVGNEQFF.

V is TRBV18 and J is TRBJ1-6; 7 bases are shared with TRBD1. With 8 bases clipped from V and 10 bases from J, the junction kept 14 bases outside the gene matches. CDR1 is KGHSH and CDR2 is LQKENI in the germline V gene. The CDR3 totals 15 residues. The CDR3 DNA reads as TGTGCCAGCAGCCCAGGCGACAGGGTGTGGTCACCCCTCCACTTT. Translation gives CASSPGDRVWSPLHF.

This clone turned up a few times. The chain links TRBV25-1 to TRBJ2-7; 12 bases are a match to TRBD2. Germline CDR1 MGHDK, CDR2 SYGVNS. The CDR3 sequence is 18 residues long. Trimming cost V 1 base and J 8 bases; bases outside gene matches: 15. This CDR3 is CASSESGLAGKRAYQQYF. CDR3 in DNA: TGTGCCAGCAGTGAATCCGGACTAGCGGGGAAAAGGGCCTATCAGCAGTACTTC.

In this sample, this clone turned up a few times. The chain couples TRBV28 to TRBJ2-4; D is ambiguous. CDR1 MDHEN and CDR2 SYDVKM come from the germline V gene. The CDR3 length is 14 residues. The V end was cut by 2 bases, the J end by 0 bases, with 5 bases between. The CDR3 is CASSLALAKNIQYF. The CDR3 bases are TGTGCCAGCAGTTTAGCCTTAGCCAAAAACATTCAGTACTTC.

The rearrangement links TRBV5-1 to TRBJ2-1; 9 positions match TRBD1. After removal of 4 bases from V and 0 bases from J, the junction contained 5 bases not matched to a gene. CDR1 SGHRS and CDR2 YFSETQ come from the germline V gene. This CDR3 region has 16 residues. CDR3 sequence reads: CASSKGTGSSYNEQFF. CDR3 nucleotides: TGCGCCAGCAGCAAGGGGACAGGGAGCTCCTACAATGAGCAGTTCTTC.

The sample holds a few counts of this clone. This chain links TRBV29-1 with TRBJ2-7; D is undetermined. CDR3 size: 12 residues. Per germline, CDR1 SQVTM and CDR2 ANQGSEA. Trimming left V 4 bases short and J 2 bases short, with 9 bases between. The CDR3 nucleotides read TGCAGCGTTGTAGGCGGAACCTACGAGCAGTACTTC. Protein product: CSVVGGTYEQYF.

This clone appeared a few times. The chain couples TRBV29-1 to TRBJ1-1; D might be TRBD1 (6 bases). Germline loops: CDR1 SQVTM, CDR2 ANQGSEA. The V gene lost 7 bases and the J gene lost 0 bases, with 9 bases spanning the gap. The CDR3 consists of 12 residues. As DNA, the CDR3 is TGCAGCGCGGGACAAATGAACACTGAAGCTTTCTTT. It is translated as CSAGQMNTEAFF.

The chain couples TRBV30 to TRBJ2-1; D ambiguous. The CDR3 loop spans 15 amino acids. Germline-derived CDR1 and CDR2 are GTSNPN and SVGIG (reference sequence). V was trimmed by 0 bases and J by 0 bases, leaving 9 bases between them. The CDR3 DNA follows: TGTGCCTGGAGTGTTAAACTACCCTCCTACAATGAGCAGTTCTTC. It specifies CAWSVKLPSYNEQFF.

This clone has just a few counts. The sample contains more than one DNA sequence encoding this CDR3. The chain is built from TRBV29-1 and TRBJ2-7; no clear D. Deletions cut 3 bases from V and 0 bases from J, with 6 bases between. This CDR3 is 12 amino acids long. Germline V gene lookup returns CDR1 SQVTM and CDR2 ANQGSEA. CDR3: CSVEPSSYEQYF. The CDR3 DNA follows: TGCAGCGTTGAGCCAAGCTCCTACGAGCAGTACTTC.

The chain joins TRBV29-1 to TRBJ1-2; 8 bases align to TRBD1. Trimming took 7 bases from V and 7 from J; bases not matched to a gene: 5. Germline V gene lookup returns CDR1 SQVTM and CDR2 ANQGSEA. The CDR3 is made up of 11 amino acids. The DNA of the CDR3 is TGCAGCGACGACAGGGGTAGTGGCTACACCTTC. This translates into CSDDRGSGYTF. Full variable domain (rest looked up from reference TRBV29-1 and TRBJ1-2): SAVISQKPSRDICQRGTSLTIQCQVDSQVTMMFWYRQQPGQSLTLIATANQGSEATYESGFVIDKFPISRPNLTFSTLTVSNMSPEDSSIYLCSDDRGSGYTFGSGTRLTVV.

The chain joins TRBV30 to TRBJ2-6; D unresolved. The CDR3 runs to 16 residues. Trimming took off 0 bases at V and 0 bases at J, with 9 bases between the two ends. Germline assignment: CDR1 GTSNPN and CDR2 SVGIG (reference sequence). The CDR3 sequence is CAWSVHSYSGANVLTF. The CDR3 DNA is TGTGCCTGGAGTGTACATAGCTACTCTGGGGCCAACGTCCTGACTTTC.

The chain joins TRBV7-8 to TRBJ2-5; tentatively, D is TRBD2 (6 bases). The CDR3 totals 17 residues. Trimming stripped 3 bases from V and 5 bases from J, with 22 bases between. Per the germline V gene, CDR1 is SGHVS and CDR2 is FQNEAQ. The chain's CDR3 is CASSLNALGRHSETQYF. In DNA, the CDR3 is TGTGCCAGCAGCTTGAATGCTTTGGGGAGGCATTCGGAGACCCAGTACTTC. Combining the CDR3 with reference TRBV7-8 and TRBJ2-5 gives the whole variable domain GAGVSQSPRYKVAKRGQDVALRCDPISGHVSLFWYQQALGQGPEFLTYFQNEAQLDKSGLPSDRFFAERPEGSVSTLKIQRTQQEDSAVYLCASSLNALGRHSETQYFGPGTRLLVL.

In this sample, this clone turned up a few times. This sample includes further DNA sequences coding for the same CDR3. The CDR3 nucleotides are TGTGCCTGGAGTACCTCCTACGAGCAGTACTTC. The encoded protein is CAWSTSYEQYF. V usage is TRBV30 and J usage is TRBJ2-7; D uncertain. This CDR3 spans 11 amino acids. With 2 bases removed from V and 0 bases from J, the gap between germline ends came to 2 bases. Germline V CDR1 and CDR2: GTSNPN, SVGIG (reference sequence).

This clone was seen a few times. The chain is built from TRBV9 and TRBJ1-6, with 7 bases lining up with TRBD1. Germline V CDR1 and CDR2: SGDLS, YYNGEE. The junction had 4 bases not matched to a gene; V was cut back by 7 bases and J by 6 bases. The CDR3 sequence is 13 residues long. In DNA form, the CDR3 reads TGTGCCAGCGGGACAGAGACTAATTCACCCCTCCACTTT. Its translation is CASGTETNSPLHF.

This clone occurred a few times. This chain uses TRBV15 with TRBJ2-7, with TRBD1 as a possible D gene (5 bases). Germline lookup yields CDR1 LNHNV and CDR2 YYDKDF (reference sequence). This CDR3 comprises 15 residues. Trimming stripped 0 bases from V and 5 bases from J, with 14 bases between. CDR3 protein: CATSRDEGRVNEQYF. The CDR3 nucleotides are TGTGCCACCAGCAGAGATGAAGGCAGGGTCAACGAGCAGTACTTC.

The genes are TRBV30 and TRBJ2-5; perhaps TRBD2 as D (5 bases). The CDR3 has 15 residues. V was pared by 3 bases and J by 2 bases, with 16 bases between. CDR1 GTSNPN and CDR2 SVGIG come from the germline V gene (reference sequence). The CDR3 nucleotides are TGTGCCTGGAGCAGCGGCGGGTTCCCACAAGAGACCCAGTACTTC. It translates to CAWSSGGFPQETQYF.